This entry features one T cell receptor beta chain sequence. The data originate from a study of blood T cell repertoires in COVID-19. The wider study: T cells, B-cell-depleted T cells, or PBMCs supplied cDNA or gDNA.

Germline V CDR1 and CDR2: SGHVS, FQNEAQ. The CDR3 totals 14 residues. V lost 5 bases and J lost 4, with 14 bases in between. Those who participated ranged in age from roughly 18 to 100 years and resided in 24 US areas. In assigning cohorts, the study relied on participant-reported clinical history. Authors' analysis steps: Using reference gene primer amplification, nucleated cell counts were estimated. Clones were sequenced by immunoSEQ multiplex PCR, and TCRdb holds only the in-frame ones, with some missing. V and J calls and clone size follow that table, whereas D and trimming were derived from the DNA. The table includes some 260,000 clones, around 80% detected once.

The sample consisted of PBMCs or T cells enriched from blood (not recorded which). This TCR came from a man aged 30 to 39 with acute COVID-19. The genes are TRBV7-8 and TRBJ1-2, with unresolved D. The CDR3 spells CASSGPAGSYGYTF. CDR3 in DNA: TGTGCCAGCAGCGGTCCCGCGGGCTCCTATGGCTACACCTTC.